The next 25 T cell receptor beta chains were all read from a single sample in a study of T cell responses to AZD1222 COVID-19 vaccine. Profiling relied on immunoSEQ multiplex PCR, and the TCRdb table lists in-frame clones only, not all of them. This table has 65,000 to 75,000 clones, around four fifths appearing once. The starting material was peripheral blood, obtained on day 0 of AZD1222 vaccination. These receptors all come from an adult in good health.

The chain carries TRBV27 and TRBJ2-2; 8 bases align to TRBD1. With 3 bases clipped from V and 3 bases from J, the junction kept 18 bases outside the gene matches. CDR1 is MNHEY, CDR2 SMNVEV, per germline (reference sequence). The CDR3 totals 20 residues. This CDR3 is CASSLENRDRIKGYTGELFF. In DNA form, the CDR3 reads TGTGCCAGCAGTTTGGAGAATCGGGACAGGATTAAGGGATACACCGGGGAGCTGTTTTTT.

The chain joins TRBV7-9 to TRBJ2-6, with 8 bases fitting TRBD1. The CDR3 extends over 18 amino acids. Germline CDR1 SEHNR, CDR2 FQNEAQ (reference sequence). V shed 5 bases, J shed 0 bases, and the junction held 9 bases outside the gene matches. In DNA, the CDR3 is TGTGCCAGCAGCCCCCCGGGACAGGATAGCTCTGGGGCCAACGTCCTGACTTTC. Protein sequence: CASSPPGQDSSGANVLTF.

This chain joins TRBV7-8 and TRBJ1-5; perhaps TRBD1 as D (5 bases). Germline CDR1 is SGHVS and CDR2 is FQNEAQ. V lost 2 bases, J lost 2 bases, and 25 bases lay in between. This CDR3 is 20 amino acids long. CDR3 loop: CASSLKASPGLGLGNQPQHF. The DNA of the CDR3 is TGTGCCAGCAGCTTAAAAGCTTCTCCAGGGTTGGGTTTGGGCAATCAGCCCCAGCATTTT.

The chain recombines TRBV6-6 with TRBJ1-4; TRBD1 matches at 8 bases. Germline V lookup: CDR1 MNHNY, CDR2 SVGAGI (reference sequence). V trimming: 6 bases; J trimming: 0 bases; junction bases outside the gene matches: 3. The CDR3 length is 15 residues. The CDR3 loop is CASRDRGATNEKLFF. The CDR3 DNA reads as TGTGCCAGCAGAGACAGGGGTGCAACTAATGAAAAACTGTTTTTT.

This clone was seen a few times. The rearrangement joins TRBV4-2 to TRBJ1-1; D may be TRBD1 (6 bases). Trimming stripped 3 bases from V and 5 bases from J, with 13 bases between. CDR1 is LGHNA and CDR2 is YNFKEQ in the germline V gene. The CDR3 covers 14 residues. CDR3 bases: TGTGCCAGCAGCCATATCTTCAGGGGAACTGAAGCTTTCTTT. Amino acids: CASSHIFRGTEAFF.

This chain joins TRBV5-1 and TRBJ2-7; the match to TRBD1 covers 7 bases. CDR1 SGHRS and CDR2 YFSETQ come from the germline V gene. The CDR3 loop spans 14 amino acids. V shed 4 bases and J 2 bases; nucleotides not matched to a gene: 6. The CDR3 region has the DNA TGCGCCAGCAGCCCAGGGGGATTCACCTACGAGCAGTACTTC. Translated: CASSPGGFTYEQYF.

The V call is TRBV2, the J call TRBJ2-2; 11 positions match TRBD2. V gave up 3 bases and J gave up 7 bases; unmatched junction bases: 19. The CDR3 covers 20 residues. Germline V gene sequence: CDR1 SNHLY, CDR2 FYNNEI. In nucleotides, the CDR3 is TGTGCCAGCAGTGACACAGGGGGCATAGCGGGAGGGCCCTTGCGCGGGGAGCTGTTTTTT. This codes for CASSDTGGIAGGPLRGELFF.

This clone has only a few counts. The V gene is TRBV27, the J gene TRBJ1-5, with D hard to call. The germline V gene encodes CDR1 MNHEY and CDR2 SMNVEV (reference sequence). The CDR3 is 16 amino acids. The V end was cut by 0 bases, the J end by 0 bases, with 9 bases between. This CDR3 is CASSLSPIGSNQPQHF. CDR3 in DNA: TGTGCCAGCAGTTTATCCCCAATCGGTAGCAATCAGCCCCAGCATTTT.

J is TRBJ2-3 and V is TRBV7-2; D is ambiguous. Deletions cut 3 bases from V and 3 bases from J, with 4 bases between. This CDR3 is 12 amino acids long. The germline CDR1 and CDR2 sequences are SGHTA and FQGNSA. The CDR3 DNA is TGTGCCAGCAGCTTTCTTACAGATACGCAGTATTTT. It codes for CASSFLTDTQYF.

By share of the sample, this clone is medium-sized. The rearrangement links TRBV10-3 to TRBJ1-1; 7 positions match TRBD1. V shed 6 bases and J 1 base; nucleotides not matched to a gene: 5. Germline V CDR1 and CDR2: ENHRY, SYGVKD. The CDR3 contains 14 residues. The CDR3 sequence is CAIRDRDGNTEAFF. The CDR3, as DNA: TGTGCCATCAGAGACAGGGATGGGAACACTGAAGCTTTCTTT.

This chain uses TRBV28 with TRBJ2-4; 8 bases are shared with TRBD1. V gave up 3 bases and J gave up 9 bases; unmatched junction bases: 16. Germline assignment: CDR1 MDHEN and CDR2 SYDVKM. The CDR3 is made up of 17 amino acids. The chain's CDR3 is CASSLSGWGDRGGIQYF. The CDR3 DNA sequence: TGTGCCAGCAGTTTGTCGGGGTGGGGAGACAGGGGCGGCATTCAGTACTTC.

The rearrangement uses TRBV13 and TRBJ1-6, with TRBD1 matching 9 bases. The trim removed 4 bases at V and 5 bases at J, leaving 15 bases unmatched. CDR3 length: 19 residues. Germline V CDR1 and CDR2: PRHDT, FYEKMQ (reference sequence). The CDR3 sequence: CASSSRTGASPTHNSPLHF. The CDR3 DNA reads TGTGCCAGCAGCTCCAGGACAGGGGCATCACCTACGCATAATTCACCCCTCCACTTT. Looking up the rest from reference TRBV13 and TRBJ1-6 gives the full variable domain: AAGVIQSPRHLIKEKRETATLKCYPIPRHDTVYWYQQGPGQDPQFLISFYEKMQSDKGSIPDRFSAQQFSDYHSELNMSSLELGDSALYFCASSSRTGASPTHNSPLHFGNGTRLTVT.

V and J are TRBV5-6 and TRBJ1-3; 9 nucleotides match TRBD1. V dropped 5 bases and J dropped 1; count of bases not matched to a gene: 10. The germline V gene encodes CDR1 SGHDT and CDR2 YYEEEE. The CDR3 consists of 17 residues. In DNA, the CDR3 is TGTGCCAGCAGTTACCGGGACAGGGTACTGTCTGGAAACACCATATATTTT. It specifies CASSYRDRVLSGNTIYF.

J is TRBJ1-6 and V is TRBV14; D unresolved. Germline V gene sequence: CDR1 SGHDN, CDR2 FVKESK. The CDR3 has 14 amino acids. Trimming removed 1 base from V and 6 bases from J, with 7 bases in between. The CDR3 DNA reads TGTGCCAGCAGCCAAGCGGGTTTTAATTCACCCCTCCACTTT. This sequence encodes CASSQAGFNSPLHF.

The CDR3 DNA reads as TGTGCCAGCAGCGCCCAAAACACCGGGGAGCTGTTTTTT. Translation gives CASSAQNTGELFF. This chain connects TRBV9 to TRBJ2-2; D uncertain. CDR3 length: 13 amino acids. Trimming removed 3 bases from V and 2 bases from J, with 5 bases in between. CDR1 is SGDLS, CDR2 YYNGEE, per germline.

This CDR3 reads CASSQDYNTGELFF. In DNA form, the CDR3 reads TGCGCCAGCAGCCAAGACTACAACACCGGGGAGCTGTTTTTT. The chain uses TRBV4-1 and TRBJ2-2; D ambiguous. Per germline, CDR1 MGHRA and CDR2 YSYEKL. The V end lost 0 bases, the J end lost 2 bases, and 4 bases lay between the germline ends. The CDR3 contains 14 residues.

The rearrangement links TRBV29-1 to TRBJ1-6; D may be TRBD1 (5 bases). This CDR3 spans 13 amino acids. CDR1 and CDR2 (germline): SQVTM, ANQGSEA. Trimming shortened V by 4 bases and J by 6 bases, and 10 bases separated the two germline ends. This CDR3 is CSVARTSNSPLHF. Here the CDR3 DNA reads TGCAGCGTTGCCCGGACATCTAATTCACCCCTCCACTTT.

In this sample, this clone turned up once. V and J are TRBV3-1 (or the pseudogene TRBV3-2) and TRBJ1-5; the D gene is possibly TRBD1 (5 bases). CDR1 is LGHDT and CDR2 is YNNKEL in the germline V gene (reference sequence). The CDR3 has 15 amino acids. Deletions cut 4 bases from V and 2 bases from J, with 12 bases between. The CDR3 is CASSLKGAGNQPQHF. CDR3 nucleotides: TGTGCCAGCAGCCTGAAAGGGGCGGGCAATCAGCCCCAGCATTTT.

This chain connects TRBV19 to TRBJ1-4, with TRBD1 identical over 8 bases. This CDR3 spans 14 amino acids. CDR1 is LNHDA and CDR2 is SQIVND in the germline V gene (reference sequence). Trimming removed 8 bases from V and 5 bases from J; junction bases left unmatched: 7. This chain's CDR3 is CASARGDRNEKLFF. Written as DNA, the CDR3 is TGTGCCAGTGCCCGAGGGGACAGGAATGAAAAACTGTTTTTT.

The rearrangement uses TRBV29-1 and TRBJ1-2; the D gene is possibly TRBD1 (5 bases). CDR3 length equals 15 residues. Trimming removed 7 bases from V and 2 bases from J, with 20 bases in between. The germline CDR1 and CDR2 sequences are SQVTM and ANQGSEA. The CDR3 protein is CSGWPSGEDNYGYTF. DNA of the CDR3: TGCAGCGGGTGGCCTTCGGGGGAGGACAACTATGGCTACACCTTC.

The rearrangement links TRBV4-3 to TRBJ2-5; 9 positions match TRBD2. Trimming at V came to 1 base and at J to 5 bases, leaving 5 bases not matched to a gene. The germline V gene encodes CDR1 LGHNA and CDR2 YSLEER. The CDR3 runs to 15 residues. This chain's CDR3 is CASSQVGTSRETQYF. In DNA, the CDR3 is TGCGCCAGCAGCCAAGTGGGGACTAGCAGGGAGACCCAGTACTTC.

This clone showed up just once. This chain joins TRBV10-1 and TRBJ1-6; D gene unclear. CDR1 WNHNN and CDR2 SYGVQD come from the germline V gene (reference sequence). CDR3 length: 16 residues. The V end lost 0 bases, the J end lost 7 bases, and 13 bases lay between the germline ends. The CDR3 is CASSESFGPRNSPLHF. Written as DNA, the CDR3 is TGCGCCAGCAGTGAGTCTTTCGGGCCCCGAAATTCACCCCTCCACTTT.

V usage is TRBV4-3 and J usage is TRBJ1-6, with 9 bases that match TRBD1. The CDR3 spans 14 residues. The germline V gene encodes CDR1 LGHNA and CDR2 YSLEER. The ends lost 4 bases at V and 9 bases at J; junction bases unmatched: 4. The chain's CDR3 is CASSRGQGISPLHF. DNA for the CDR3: TGCGCCAGCAGCCGAGGACAGGGGATTTCACCCCTCCACTTT.

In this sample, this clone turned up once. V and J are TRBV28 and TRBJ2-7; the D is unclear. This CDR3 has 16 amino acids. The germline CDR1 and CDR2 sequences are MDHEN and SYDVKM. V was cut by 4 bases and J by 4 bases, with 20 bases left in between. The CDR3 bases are TGTGCCAGCAGTTCCCAAGACCGAAGGTCTATATACGAGCAGTACTTC. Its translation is CASSSQDRRSIYEQYF.

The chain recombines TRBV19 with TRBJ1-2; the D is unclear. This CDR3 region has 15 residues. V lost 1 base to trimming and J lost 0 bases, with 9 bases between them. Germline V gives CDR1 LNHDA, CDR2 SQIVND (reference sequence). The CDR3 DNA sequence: TGTGCCAGTAGTATAGGGGCAGGACCTAACTATGGCTACACCTTC. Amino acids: CASSIGAGPNYGYTF. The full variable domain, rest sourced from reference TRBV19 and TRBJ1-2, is DGGITQSPKYLFRKEGQNVTLSCEQNLNHDAMYWYRQDPGQGLRLIYYSQIVNDFQKGDIAEGYSVSREKKESFPLTVTSAQKNPTAFYLCASSIGAGPNYGYTFGSGTRLTVV.